Following are 9 T cell receptor beta chains from one sample sequenced in a study of blood T cell repertoires in COVID-19. Sequencing used immunoSEQ multiplex PCR; TCRdb keeps in-frame clones, though not all of them. The sample holds about 120,000 clones, over 70% seen once. Sample: peripheral blood. The receptor source for this set is a woman in her 50s with acute or convalescent COVID-19.

V gene TRBV6-2 or TRBV6-3 combines with J gene TRBJ2-3; 16 nucleotides line up with TRBD2. This CDR3 is 17 amino acids long. The trim removed 4 bases at V and 3 bases at J, leaving 4 bases unmatched. In germline, CDR1 is MNHEY, CDR2 SVGEGT. CDR3 coding DNA: TGTGCCAGCAGTTCCGGGACTAGCGGGGGGGTTACAGATACGCAGTATTTT. The encoded protein is CASSSGTSGGVTDTQYF.

This clone has only one observation. J is TRBJ2-2 and V is TRBV18; D might be TRBD2 (6 bases). There are 15 residues in the CDR3. V was trimmed by 3 bases and J by 6 bases, leaving 14 bases between them. The germline V gene encodes CDR1 KGHSH and CDR2 LQKENI. This CDR3 is CASSPFTGRSGELFF. For the CDR3, the DNA is TGTGCCAGCTCACCTTTTACGGGGAGGTCCGGGGAGCTGTTTTTT.

The genes are TRBV10-3 and TRBJ2-1; 9 nucleotides align to TRBD1. Germline V gene lookup returns CDR1 ENHRY and CDR2 SYGVKD. The CDR3 contains 15 residues. V shed 5 bases and J 2 bases; nucleotides not matched to a gene: 4. This chain's CDR3 is CAISSDRGAYNEQFF. The CDR3, as DNA: TGTGCCATCAGTTCGGACAGGGGCGCCTACAATGAGCAGTTCTTC.

This chain uses TRBV1 with TRBJ2-6; TRBD1, the table's D call, lacks a check against the DNA. TRBV1 is a pseudogene. The CDR3 has 15 amino acids. The chain's CDR3 is CTPDQGSTGANVLTF. The CDR3 nucleotides read TGCACCCCTGACCAGGGTAGCACTGGGGCCAACGTCCTGACTTTC.

The genes are TRBV4-1 and TRBJ1-5, with TRBD1 matching over 12 bases. The CDR3 loop spans 16 amino acids. J gave up 5 bases and V 3 bases, and 5 bases lay outside the gene matches. Per the germline V gene, CDR1 is MGHRA and CDR2 is YSYEKL. The CDR3 protein is CASSHGGQGAYQPQHF. CDR3 in DNA: TGCGCCAGCAGCCACGGGGGACAGGGGGCCTATCAGCCCCAGCATTTT.

The chain uses TRBV5-1 and TRBJ2-7; 7 bases map to TRBD1. The CDR3 consists of 13 residues. V shed 3 bases and J 3 bases; nucleotides not matched to a gene: 3. Germline V gene lookup returns CDR1 SGHRS and CDR2 YFSETQ. This CDR3 reads CASSWTGDYEQYF. The CDR3 DNA sequence: TGCGCCAGCAGCTGGACAGGTGACTACGAGCAGTACTTC.

The J gene is TRBJ1-1, the V gene TRBV3-1 (or the pseudogene TRBV3-2); no definite D call. The CDR3 has 11 residues. From germline, CDR1 is LGHDT and CDR2 YNNKEL (reference sequence). V lost 3 bases, J lost 11 bases, and 10 bases lay in between. Written as DNA, the CDR3 is TGTGCCAGCAGCCAGGGTCCGGGGGCTTTCTTT. Amino acids: CASSQGPGAFF.

The chain joins TRBV9 to TRBJ1-1; possible D gene TRBD1, 6 bases. The CDR3 is 15 amino acids. The V end was cut by 3 bases, the J end by 1 base, with 13 bases between. The germline V gene encodes CDR1 SGDLS and CDR2 YYNGEE. The CDR3 reads CASSERGNRNTEAFF. The CDR3 region has the DNA TGTGCCAGCAGCGAAAGGGGGAACCGGAACACTGAAGCTTTCTTT.

The rearrangement uses TRBV6-5 and TRBJ1-5; D not resolved. This CDR3 is 13 amino acids long. Per germline, CDR1 MNHEY and CDR2 SVGAGI. The ends were cut back, 7 bases at V and 6 bases at J, with 13 bases in the middle. The chain's CDR3 is CASIRTAGQPQHF. As DNA, the CDR3 is TGTGCCAGCATTCGAACAGCGGGTCAGCCCCAGCATTTT.